The rows below give T cell receptor beta chains drawn from one sample of a study of regulatory T cells in long-lasting Graves disease. TCRdb recomputed calls from the multiplex PCR reads with MiXCR, one row per CDR3 protein. In the table there are a few hundred thousand distinct CDR3 sequences, less than 30% of which are singletons. The specimen was peripheral blood mononuclear cells (PBMCs), collected when the disease was refractory, from a patient treated with antithyroid drugs. The receptor source for this set is a woman in her 40s with Graves disease. CDR3s include the opening cysteine and the closing phenylalanine or tryptophan. Each record gives: CDR3 DNA, CDR3 protein, D gene, J gene, V gene, clone size. A D gene is named only where the DNA matches it firmly. Clone size is given for some rows only: seen once, a few or many times, or a class if the clone is expanded.

CDR3nt: TGTGCCAGCAGCTCTCCCTCTTCCTACGAGCAGTACTTC; CDR3aa: CASSSPSSYEQYF; d_gene: .; j_gene: TRBJ2-7; v_gene: TRBV7-9; abundance: .
CDR3nt: TGCAGCGGAAAACAGGGGGTTGGCTACGAGCAGTACTTC; CDR3aa: CSGKQGVGYEQYF; d_gene: TRBD1; j_gene: TRBJ2-7; v_gene: TRBV29-1; abundance: many
CDR3nt: TGTGCCAGCAGTCCGGGACAGGGGGCCGGGCAAGAGACCCAGTACTTC; CDR3aa: CASSPGQGAGQETQYF; d_gene: TRBD1; j_gene: TRBJ2-5; v_gene: TRBV28; abundance: many
CDR3nt: TGTGCCAGCAGCTTAGAGGCAGTCATGAACACTGAAGCTTTCTTT; CDR3aa: CASSLEAVMNTEAFF; d_gene: .; j_gene: TRBJ1-1; v_gene: TRBV7-9; abundance: .
CDR3nt: TGCAGCGTCCCGAGCGGGAGTGGTACCGGGGAGCTGTTTTTT; CDR3aa: CSVPSGSGTGELFF; d_gene: TRBD2; j_gene: TRBJ2-2; v_gene: TRBV29-1; abundance: few
CDR3nt: TGTGCCAGCACCCAGGAACAGCTAGCGGGAGCACATGAGCAGTTCTTC; CDR3aa: CASTQEQLAGAHEQFF; d_gene: TRBD2; j_gene: TRBJ2-1; v_gene: TRBV27; abundance: .
CDR3nt: TGTGCCACCAGCAGAGAAGGGGTCACTGAAGCTTTCTTT; CDR3aa: CATSREGVTEAFF; d_gene: .; j_gene: TRBJ1-1; v_gene: TRBV15; abundance: .
CDR3nt: TGTGCCAGCAGCTTGGGAGGGACCGGGGTGCTGTTTTTT; CDR3aa: CASSLGGTGVLFF; d_gene: TRBD2; j_gene: TRBJ2-2; v_gene: TRBV11-2; abundance: once
CDR3nt: TGTGCCAGCAGTTATGACAGGTACTACGAGCAGTACTTC; CDR3aa: CASSYDRYYEQYF; d_gene: .; j_gene: TRBJ2-7; v_gene: TRBV2; abundance: many
CDR3nt: TGTGCCAGCAGTTACTCGATTAGTTCCTATGGCTACACCTTC; CDR3aa: CASSYSISSYGYTF; d_gene: .; j_gene: TRBJ1-2; v_gene: TRBV6-5; abundance: many
CDR3nt: TGTGCCAGCAGTTTCGGGACAGGGATTAACTATGGCTACACCTTC; CDR3aa: CASSFGTGINYGYTF; d_gene: TRBD1; j_gene: TRBJ1-2; v_gene: TRBV6-5; abundance: .
CDR3nt: TGCAGTGCTAGCTACGCGACCAAAAACATTCAGTACTTC; CDR3aa: CSASYATKNIQYF; d_gene: .; j_gene: TRBJ2-4; v_gene: TRBV20-1; abundance: .
CDR3nt: TGTGCCAGCAGTTTACAGGGCCTCTTAGATGAAAAACTGTTTTTT; CDR3aa: CASSLQGLLDEKLFF; d_gene: .; j_gene: TRBJ1-4; v_gene: TRBV6-5; abundance: many
CDR3nt: TGTGCCAGCATCATGGAAAACTACGAGCAGTACTTC; CDR3aa: CASIMENYEQYF; d_gene: .; j_gene: TRBJ2-7; v_gene: TRBV2; abundance: many